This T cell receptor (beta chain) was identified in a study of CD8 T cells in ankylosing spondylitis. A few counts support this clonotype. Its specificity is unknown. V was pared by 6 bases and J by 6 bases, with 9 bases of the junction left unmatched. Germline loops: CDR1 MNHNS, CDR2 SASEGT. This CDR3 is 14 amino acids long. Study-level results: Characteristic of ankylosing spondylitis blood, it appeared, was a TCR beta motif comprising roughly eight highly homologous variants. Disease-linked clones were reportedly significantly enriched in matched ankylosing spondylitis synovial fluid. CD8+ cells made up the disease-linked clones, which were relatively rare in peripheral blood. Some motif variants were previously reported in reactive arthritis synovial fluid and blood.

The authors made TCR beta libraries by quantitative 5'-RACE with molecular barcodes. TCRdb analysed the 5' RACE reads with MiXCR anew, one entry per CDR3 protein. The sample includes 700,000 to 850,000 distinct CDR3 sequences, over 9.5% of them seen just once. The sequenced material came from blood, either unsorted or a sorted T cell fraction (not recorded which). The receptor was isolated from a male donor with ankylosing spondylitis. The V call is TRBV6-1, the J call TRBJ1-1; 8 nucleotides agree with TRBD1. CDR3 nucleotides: TGTGCCAGCAGACCGGACAGGGCAGGACCTGAAGCTTTCTTT. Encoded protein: CASRPDRAGPEAFF.